The text below deals with one T cell receptor (beta chain). Only a few counts were recorded for this clone. Its antigen remains undetermined. There are no base qualities to consult, and no much larger clone falls within one base. The data belong to a study of STAT3 mutations in large granular lymphocyte leukemia (dated by TCRdb to the late 2010s). Regarding the research as a whole: About half of the T-LGLL patients who underwent longitudinal sequencing carried canonical activating STAT3 mutations. More than half of T-LGLL patients received one or more immunosuppressive therapy regimens, with hematologic response in 35% to 40% of those treated. Serial deep sequencing of TCRbeta CDR3 and STAT3 was performed in patients with T-cell large granular lymphocyte leukemia to reconstruct clonal hierarchy and dynamics. About 19 representative T-LGLL cases were selected from an initial cohort of about 200 LGL patients for longitudinal TCRbeta and STAT3 sequencing. For each patient, sequencing was performed at an average of roughly 4 time points, with a range of 2 to 8 samplings. As controls within the study, a couple of patients with natural killer LGL leukemia were also sequenced longitudinally. Results the study describes overall, beyond this receptor: Linking therapy response to changes in TCR clonal burden was complicated by variable intervals between samplings and by differing treatment regimens. In about 30% of the 18 patients, TCR clonotype switching occurred after therapy, and every newly emerging clone was STAT3 wild type. In several patients, dominant TCR clone burden exceeded STAT3 mutant burden, suggesting STAT3 mutation arose secondarily within a pre-expanded clone. Since codominant clonotypes persisted in some patients, a small but highly pathogenic clone may have gone undetected. At least one immunodominant TCRbeta clonotype was identified in every T-LGLL patient, and multiple immunodominant subclonotypes were identified in about half of the T-LGLL patients. Because no samples were available when a clone first appeared, clonal expansion had to be inferred from samplings taken at other points.

For this chain, trimming is 4 bases at the V end and 6 bases at the J end, and the number of junction bases without a gene match is 10. The CDR3 numbers 15 residues from cysteine through phenylalanine. Only the CDR3 DNA is retained, 45 bases long and in frame from the first base. The germline V gene yields SGHRS for CDR1 and YFSETQ for CDR2. TCRbeta libraries were sequenced on an Illumina MiSeq, averaging around 41,000 productive templates per sample. Multiplex PCR amplification was used to generate TCRbeta CDR3 libraries with the immunoSEQ assay. The authors processed their data as follows. Repertoire diversity was computed as previously defined, with values near 0 indicating extremely monoclonal samples. The source is immuneACCESS, and TCRdb retained only in-frame sequences with V and J called. Part of the clones is not carried over; for the studies checked, unresolved V genes explain less than half of this, and the remainder is unexplained. The V and J calls and clone size are taken from that table; D and trimming were inferred from the DNA. Here the sample has more than 2,000 clones; about half occur a single time. The ten largest clones capture approximately 55% of the sample.

DNA was extracted from blood mononuclear cells, with the same DNA used for both TCR and STAT3 sequencing. Recombination connected TRBV5-1 to TRBJ2-7; TRBD1 agrees with 10 junctional bases. The TCR was taken from a man aged 55 to 70 with T-cell large granular lymphocyte leukemia. Some clones in this sample may be carry-over from other donors' samples. The age is the age at diagnosis. The sequencing input was peripheral blood mononuclear cells. The DNA sequence is TGCGCCAGCAGCCCGGGCGGGACAGGGGTAAGCGAGCAGTACTTC. Its translation is CASSPGGTGVSEQYF.